The clone carrying this T cell receptor (beta chain) occurred a few times. As yet, its antigen is unknown. Each CDR3 protein is one row after TCRdb ran MiXCR on the 5' RACE reads. Of more than 1,500 distinct CDR3 sequences listed, under 60% were seen once; the top ten hold less than 40%. This sample stems from a study of spatial heterogeneity in lung cancer. Findings and limits, study-wide: Tumor TCRs that were ubiquitous and expanded showed up in blood more at resection than follow-up.

Looked up from germline, CDR1 is MNHNY and CDR2 is SVGAGI (reference sequence). CDR3 length: 18 amino acids. Trimming took 2 bases from V and 4 from J; bases not matched to a gene: 12. Time point noted: sample taken at primary tumor resection. Whole RNA was taken from tumor, nontumor lung or frozen PBMC; it was then sequenced unsorted. The V gene is TRBV6-6, the J gene TRBJ2-1; the match to TRBD2 covers 9 bases. Material: PBMCs, obtained at surgery. This clonotype was sampled from a female donor with early-stage non-small cell lung cancer. The CDR3: CASSYLAGKTNAYNEQFF. CDR3 nucleotide sequence: TGTGCCAGCAGTTACCTAGCGGGGAAAACCAATGCGTACAATGAGCAGTTCTTC.